Sequencing of this T cell receptor (beta chain) was carried out in a study of cytomegalovirus exposure and HLA in healthy donors. PCR primers comprised 60 Vbeta and 13 Jbeta primers. Sequencing used immunoSEQ multiplex PCR; TCRdb keeps in-frame clones, though not all of them. The sample has more than 90,000 clones, approximately 74% seen once; the top ten hold roughly 12%. The sample consisted of PBMCs. This TCR came from a woman aged 50 to 65 in good health and CMV-seropositive.

For the CDR3, the DNA is TGTGCCAGCAGCACACAGGGGGCCTATGGCTACACCTTC. Its translation is CASSTQGAYGYTF. The V and J genes are TRBV5-6 and TRBJ1-2; 9 bases are a match to TRBD1. CDR1 is SGHDT, CDR2 YYEEEE, per germline. The ends lost 4 bases at V and 4 bases at J; junction bases unmatched: 2. This CDR3 region has 13 residues. Filled out from reference TRBV5-6 and TRBJ1-2, the complete variable domain reads DAGVTQSPTHLIKTRGQQVTLRCSPKSGHDTVSWYQQALGQGPQFIFQYYEEEERQRGNFPDRFSGHQFPNYSSELNVNALLLGDSALYLCASSTQGAYGYTFGSGTRLTVV.